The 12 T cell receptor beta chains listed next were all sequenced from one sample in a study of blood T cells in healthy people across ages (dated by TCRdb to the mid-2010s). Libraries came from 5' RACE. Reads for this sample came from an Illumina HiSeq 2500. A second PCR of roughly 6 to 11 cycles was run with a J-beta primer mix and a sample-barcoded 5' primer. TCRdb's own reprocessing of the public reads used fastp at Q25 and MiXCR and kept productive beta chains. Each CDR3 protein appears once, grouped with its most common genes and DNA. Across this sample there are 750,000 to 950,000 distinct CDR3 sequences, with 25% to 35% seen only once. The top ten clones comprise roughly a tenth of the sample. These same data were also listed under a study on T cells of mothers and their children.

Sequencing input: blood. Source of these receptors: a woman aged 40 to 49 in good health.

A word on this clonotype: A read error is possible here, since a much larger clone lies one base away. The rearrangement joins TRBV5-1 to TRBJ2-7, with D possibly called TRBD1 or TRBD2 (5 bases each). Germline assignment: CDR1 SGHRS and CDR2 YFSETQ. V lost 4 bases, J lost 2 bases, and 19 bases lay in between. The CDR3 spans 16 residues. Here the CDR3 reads CASSQGSGRVTYEQYF. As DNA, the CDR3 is TGCGCCAGCAGCCAAGGATCGGGACGGGTTACCTACGAGCAGTACTTC.

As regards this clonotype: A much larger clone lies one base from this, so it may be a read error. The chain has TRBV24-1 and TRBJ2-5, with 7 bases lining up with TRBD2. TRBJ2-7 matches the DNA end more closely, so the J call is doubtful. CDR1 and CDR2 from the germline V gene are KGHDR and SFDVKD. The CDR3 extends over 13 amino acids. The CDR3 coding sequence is TGTGCCACCAGTGGTATAGGGAGGGGCGAGCAGTACTTC. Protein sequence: CATSGIGRGEQYF.

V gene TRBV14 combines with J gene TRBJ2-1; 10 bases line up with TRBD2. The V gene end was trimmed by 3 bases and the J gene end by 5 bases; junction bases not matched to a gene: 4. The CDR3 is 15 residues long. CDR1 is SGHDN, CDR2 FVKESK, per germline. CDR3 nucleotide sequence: TGTGCCAGCAGCCAGGGACTAGCGTTGCACAATGAGCAGTTCTTC. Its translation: CASSQGLALHNEQFF.

In nucleotides, the CDR3 is TGTGCCAGCAGTTGGCGGCGGGGGGGCGTCCAAGAGACCCAGTACTTC. Its translation: CASSWRRGGVQETQYF. J is TRBJ2-5 and V is TRBV6-6; TRBD2 agrees at 9 bases. This CDR3 spans 16 amino acids. Losses at the gene ends were 4 bases for V and 1 base for J; bases not matched to a gene: 7. Germline V gene sequence: CDR1 MNHNY, CDR2 SVGAGI (reference sequence).

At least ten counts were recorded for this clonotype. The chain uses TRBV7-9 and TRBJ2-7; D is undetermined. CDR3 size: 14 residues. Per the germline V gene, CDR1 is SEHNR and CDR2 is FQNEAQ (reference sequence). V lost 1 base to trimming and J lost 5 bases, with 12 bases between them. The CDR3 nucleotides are TGTGCCAGCAGCTTAGGGTCCCACTTCGACGAGCAGTACTTC. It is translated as CASSLGSHFDEQYF.

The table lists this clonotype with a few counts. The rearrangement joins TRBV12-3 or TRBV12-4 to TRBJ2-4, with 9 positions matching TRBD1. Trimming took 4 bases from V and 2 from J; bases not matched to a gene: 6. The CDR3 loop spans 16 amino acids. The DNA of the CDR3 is TGTGCCAGCAGTTCCCCCGGGACAGGGACCAAAAACATTCAGTACTTC. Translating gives CASSSPGTGTKNIQYF.

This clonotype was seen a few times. The CDR3 bases are TGTGCCAGCAGTAACCAAGACAGGGGGGTTTTATTCGCCTATACGCAGTATTTT. It specifies CASSNQDRGVLFAYTQYF. The chain is built from TRBV6-5 and TRBJ2-3; TRBD1 matches 9 bases. CDR1 and CDR2 (germline): MNHEY, SVGAGI. The CDR3 contains 18 residues. V gave up 5 bases and J gave up 7 bases; unmatched junction bases: 19.

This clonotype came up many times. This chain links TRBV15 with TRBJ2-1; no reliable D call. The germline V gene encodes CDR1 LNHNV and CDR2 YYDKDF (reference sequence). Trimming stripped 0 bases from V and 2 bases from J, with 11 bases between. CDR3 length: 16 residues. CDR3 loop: CATSRDPSLTYNEQFF. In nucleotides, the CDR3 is TGTGCCACCAGCAGAGATCCCAGCCTAACCTACAATGAGCAGTTCTTC.

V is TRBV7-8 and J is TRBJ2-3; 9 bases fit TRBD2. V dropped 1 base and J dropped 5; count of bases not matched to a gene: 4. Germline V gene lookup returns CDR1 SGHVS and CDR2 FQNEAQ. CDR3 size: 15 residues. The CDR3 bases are TGTGCCAGCAGCTTAGGCGGGGGGGCAAGAGATACGCAGTATTTT. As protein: CASSLGGGARDTQYF.

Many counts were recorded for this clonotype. The CDR3 bases are TGTGCCAGCAGCCAATCAACCTACGGCTACACCTTC. Protein product: CASSQSTYGYTF. The rearrangement joins TRBV3-1 to TRBJ1-2; no reliable D call. In germline, CDR1 is LGHDT, CDR2 YNNKEL (reference sequence). V lost 2 bases and J 8 bases, leaving 9 bases between the germline ends. The CDR3 totals 12 residues.

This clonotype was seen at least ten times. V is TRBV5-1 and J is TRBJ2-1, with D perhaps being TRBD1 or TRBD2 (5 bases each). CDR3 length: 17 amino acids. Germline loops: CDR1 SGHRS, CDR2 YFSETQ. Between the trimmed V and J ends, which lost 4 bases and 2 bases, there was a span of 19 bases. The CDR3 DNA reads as TGCGCCAGCAGCACCTCCCGAGGGGCAGGGCCCTACAATGAGCAGTTCTTC. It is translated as CASSTSRGAGPYNEQFF.

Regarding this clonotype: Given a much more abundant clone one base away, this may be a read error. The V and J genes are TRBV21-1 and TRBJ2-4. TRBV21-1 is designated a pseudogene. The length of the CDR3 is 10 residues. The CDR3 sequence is CASSQNEQYF. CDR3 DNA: TGTGCCAGCAGTCAAAATGAGCAGTACTTC.